The next 32 T cell receptor beta chains were all read from a single sample in a study of blood T cell repertoires in COVID-19. Clones were read by immunoSEQ multiplex PCR, and TCRdb kept only the in-frame ones, dropping some. The data hold roughly 200,000 clones, with approximately 86% observed a single time. The sequenced sample was peripheral blood. Receptors were obtained from a man in his 60s with acute or convalescent COVID-19.

The gene calls are TRBV13 and TRBJ2-1; perhaps TRBD2 as D (6 bases). Between the trimmed V and J ends, which lost 5 bases and 6 bases, there was a span of 20 bases. The germline gives CDR1 PRHDT, CDR2 FYEKMQ (reference sequence). The length of the CDR3 is 16 residues. Here the CDR3 DNA reads TGTGCCAGCAGCACGCGGGACCTCGGGGAGTTCAATGAGCAGTTCTTC. This gives the protein CASSTRDLGEFNEQFF. The full variable domain, its missing parts supplied by reference TRBV13 and TRBJ2-1, is AAGVIQSPRHLIKEKRETATLKCYPIPRHDTVYWYQQGPGQDPQFLISFYEKMQSDKGSIPDRFSAQQFSDYHSELNMSSLELGDSALYFCASSTRDLGEFNEQFFGPGTRLTVL.

This clone has a handful of counts. The chain has TRBV4-1 and TRBJ1-6; a possible D gene is TRBD1 (5 bases). From germline, CDR1 is MGHRA and CDR2 YSYEKL. This CDR3 spans 16 amino acids. Trimming removed 1 base at V and 7 bases at J, with 14 bases between. In nucleotides, the CDR3 is TGCGCCAGCAGCCAAGGGGCGGGGACCGAGAATTCACCCCTCCACTTT. Translating it yields CASSQGAGTENSPLHF.

The V call is TRBV3-1 (or the pseudogene TRBV3-2), the J call TRBJ2-3; 14 bases are a match to TRBD2. From germline, CDR1 is LGHDT and CDR2 YNNKEL (reference sequence). This CDR3 has 15 amino acids. Unmatched junction bases numbered 0, after V lost 1 base and J lost 6 bases. In nucleotides, the CDR3 is TGTGCCAGCAGCCAAGGGACTAGCGGGGGGGATACGCAGTATTTT. Its protein is CASSQGTSGGDTQYF.

This chain uses TRBV7-9 with TRBJ1-1, with TRBD1 matching 9 bases. The CDR3 is made up of 15 amino acids. With V trimmed by 4 bases and J by 5 bases, 8 bases remained unmatched. Germline V lookup: CDR1 SEHNR, CDR2 FQNEAQ (reference sequence). This CDR3 is CASSSDYRGRTEAFF. The CDR3 DNA is TGTGCCAGCAGCTCGGACTACAGGGGGCGGACTGAAGCTTTCTTT.

The CDR3 nucleotides read TGTGCCAGCGCTGGGGGGGCGGGAGAGACCCAGTACTTC. Translating gives CASAGGAGETQYF. The chain combines TRBV7-2 with TRBJ2-5; D perhaps matches TRBD2 (7 bases). V lost 8 bases and J lost 4, with 14 bases in between. CDR1 and CDR2 from the germline V gene are SGHTA and FQGNSA. The CDR3 has 13 amino acids.

The gene calls are TRBV3-1 (or the pseudogene TRBV3-2) and TRBJ2-7; tentative D call: TRBD1 (5 bases). V was cut by 0 bases and J by 3 bases, with 30 bases left in between. Germline V gene lookup returns CDR1 LGHDT and CDR2 YNNKEL (reference sequence). The CDR3 spans 21 residues. The CDR3 DNA reads TGTGCCAGCAGCCAAGAAGGCCGTCTGGGGCGGAAGTGGGCAGTTCACTACGAGCAGTACTTC. Translated, it gives CASSQEGRLGRKWAVHYEQYF.

The V call is TRBV9, the J call TRBJ2-5, with D maybe TRBD1 (5 bases). Germline-derived CDR1 and CDR2 are SGDLS and YYNGEE. Trimming shortened V by 0 bases and J by 1 base, and 13 bases separated the two germline ends. The CDR3 has 16 amino acids. DNA of the CDR3: TGTGCCAGCAGCGTAGGAAGTCCAGGGCCCCAAGAGACCCAGTACTTC. It specifies CASSVGSPGPQETQYF.

The J gene is TRBJ1-4, the V gene TRBV7-9; no definite D call. Germline CDR1 reads SEHNR; CDR2 reads FQNEAQ (reference sequence). The CDR3 runs 16 residues. Trimming took off 7 bases at V and 0 bases at J, with 15 bases between the two ends. The CDR3 spells CASTFDRDSTNEKLFF. The DNA of the CDR3 is TGTGCCAGCACCTTTGACCGGGATTCAACTAATGAAAAACTGTTTTTT.

The chain has TRBV5-1 and TRBJ2-1, with TRBD1 matching over 8 bases. With V trimmed by 4 bases and J by 2 bases, 5 bases remained unmatched. Germline assignment: CDR1 SGHRS and CDR2 YFSETQ. The CDR3 runs 15 residues. The DNA for the CDR3 is TGCGCCAGCAGCCAAGGGACAGGACCCTACAATGAGCAGTTCTTC. Translation gives CASSQGTGPYNEQFF.

In its sample, this clone was seen a few times. The junction departs from the called germline gene at one end, perhaps through a read error. The genes are TRBV2 and TRBJ2-7; 9 bases align to TRBD1. Germline-derived CDR1 and CDR2 are SNHLY and FYNNEI. The CDR3 runs to 17 residues. DNA of the CDR3: TGTGCCAGCAGTGAAGCGGCGAACCGGGACAGGGTGGTGGTACTGGACTTC. It specifies CASSEAANRDRVVVLDF.

This clone was recorded once. The V call is TRBV19, the J call TRBJ2-7, with no clear D. CDR3 length: 16 residues. The V and J ends lost 2 bases and 2 bases respectively, with 16 bases between them. Germline lookup yields CDR1 LNHDA and CDR2 SQIVND (reference sequence). The CDR3 nucleotides read TGTGCCAGTAGTATAATGGGCCCGCCGAACCCCTACGAGCAGTACTTC. This codes for CASSIMGPPNPYEQYF.

The chain recombines TRBV27 with TRBJ2-2, with TRBD2 matching over 10 bases. With 6 bases clipped from V and 6 bases from J, the junction kept 10 bases outside the gene matches. The CDR3 has 16 residues. CDR1 and CDR2 from the germline V gene are MNHEY and SMNVEV (reference sequence). This CDR3 reads CASRPSGGASPGELFF. CDR3 bases: TGTGCCAGCAGACCAAGCGGGGGGGCCAGTCCCGGGGAGCTGTTTTTT.

This chain uses TRBV27 with TRBJ2-7; 9 bases are a match to TRBD1. Trimming at V came to 0 bases and at J to 7 bases, leaving 13 bases not matched to a gene. Germline values: CDR1 MNHEY, CDR2 SMNVEV (reference sequence). CDR3 length: 17 amino acids. DNA for the CDR3: TGTGCCAGCAGTTTATCGGTCGGGACAGGGTCATCGTCTGAGCAGTACTTC. Its protein product is CASSLSVGTGSSSEQYF.

CDR3 in amino acids: CASSLVGTNNNEQFF. The DNA of the CDR3 is TGTGCCAGCAGCTTAGTCGGGACAAACAACAATGAGCAGTTCTTC. The rearrangement uses TRBV7-2 and TRBJ2-1; possibly TRBD1 for D (6 bases). V gave up 1 base and J gave up 5 bases, with 12 bases separating them. The CDR3 length is 15 residues. Germline CDR1 reads SGHTA; CDR2 reads FQGNSA. The variable domain in full, with the rest retrieved from reference TRBV7-2 and TRBJ2-1, is GAGVSQSPSNKVTEKGKDVELRCDPISGHTALYWYRQSLGQGLEFLIYFQGNSAPDKSGLPSDRFSAERTGGSVSTLTIQRTQQEDSAVYLCASSLVGTNNNEQFFGPGTRLTVL.

This clone was seen just once. The chain links TRBV2 to TRBJ2-1; 9 bases are a match to TRBD2. The CDR3 consists of 15 residues. The J segment lost 8 bases and the V segment lost 1 base, leaving 6 bases of the junction unmatched. Germline V gives CDR1 SNHLY, CDR2 FYNNEI. The CDR3 protein is CASSEVQRGDYEQFF. The CDR3 nucleotides are TGTGCCAGCAGTGAAGTACAGCGGGGGGACTATGAGCAGTTCTTC.

This chain links TRBV14 with TRBJ1-2, with D perhaps TRBD1 (6 bases). The germline V gene encodes CDR1 SGHDN and CDR2 FVKESK. The CDR3 spans 15 residues. V gave up 0 bases and J gave up 7 bases, with 15 bases separating them. The CDR3 bases are TGTGCCAGCAGCCAAGAGCTGGGGGCACGGAGTGGCTACACCTTC. Its translation: CASSQELGARSGYTF.

This sequence joins TRBV20-1 and TRBJ2-1, with TRBD2 matching 8 bases. V was clipped by 3 bases and J by 2 bases; unmatched bases: 9. The CDR3 length is 16 residues. The germline V gene encodes CDR1 DFQATT and CDR2 SNEGSKA (reference sequence). The CDR3 DNA reads TGCAGTGCTAGTCCCCTAGCGGGCGGACCCTACAATGAGCAGTTCTTC. As protein: CSASPLAGGPYNEQFF.

V usage is TRBV6-5 and J usage is TRBJ1-1, with D perhaps TRBD1 (5 bases). This CDR3 region has 15 residues. CDR1 and CDR2 from the germline V gene are MNHEY and SVGAGI. Deletions cut 5 bases from V and 1 base from J, with 14 bases between. CDR3 nucleotide sequence: TGTGCCAGCAGTAAAACCACAGGACAGAACACTGAAGCTTTCTTT. Residues: CASSKTTGQNTEAFF.

The J gene is TRBJ2-2, the V gene TRBV9; 9 bases map to TRBD1. The CDR3 consists of 16 residues. With 5 bases clipped from V and 3 bases from J, the junction kept 8 bases outside the gene matches. Germline CDR1 reads SGDLS; CDR2 reads YYNGEE. The CDR3 loop is CASRVEDRGDTGELFF. CDR3 coding DNA: TGTGCCAGCAGGGTTGAGGACAGGGGTGACACCGGGGAGCTGTTTTTT.

The V and J genes are TRBV28 and TRBJ1-2, with D perhaps TRBD1 (6 bases). The CDR3 extends over 14 amino acids. Trimming removed 6 bases from V and 5 bases from J, with 16 bases in between. The germline CDR1 and CDR2 sequences are MDHEN and SYDVKM. The CDR3 bases are TGTGCCAGCAGCCTTCCCGACAGGCCTTATGGCTACACCTTC. Protein: CASSLPDRPYGYTF.

This clone has more than one count but fewer than ten. The rearrangement links TRBV5-4 to TRBJ1-3; D perhaps matches TRBD1 (6 bases). Germline V CDR1 and CDR2: SGHNT, YYREEE (reference sequence). V was shortened by 4 bases and J by 3 bases, with 11 bases between the two germline ends. This CDR3 contains 14 residues. CDR3 DNA sequence: TGTGCCAGCAGCGTGGACAGTGGTGGAAACACCATATATTTT. Translating it yields CASSVDSGGNTIYF.

This chain links TRBV9 with TRBJ2-3; 7 bases agree with TRBD1. The length of the CDR3 is 15 residues. J lost 0 bases, V lost 4 bases, and 5 bases had no gene match. Germline V gene data show CDR1 as SGDLS and CDR2 as YYNGEE. CDR3 sequence (DNA): TGTGCCAGCAGCACACAGGGGCCTAGCACAGATACGCAGTATTTT. Translation: CASSTQGPSTDTQYF.

CDR3 nucleotides: TGTGCCAGCAGCGTAGCTGGCGGGGGGCCGTCAGGGGAGCTGTTTTTT. This translates into CASSVAGGGPSGELFF. The chain combines TRBV9 with TRBJ2-2, with 8 positions matching TRBD2. The CDR3 covers 16 residues. Germline trimming cut 0 bases from V and 8 bases from J; bases unmatched to any gene: 9. Looked up from germline, CDR1 is SGDLS and CDR2 is YYNGEE.

In its sample, this clone was seen once. The chain couples TRBV6-2 or TRBV6-3 to TRBJ2-5, with 7 bases lining up with TRBD1. CDR1 is MNHEY, CDR2 SVGEGT, per germline. The CDR3 spans 16 residues. Trimming at V came to 5 bases and at J to 1 base, leaving 10 bases not matched to a gene. CDR3 sequence: CASSGTGQQFQETQYF. CDR3 bases: TGTGCCAGCAGTGGAACGGGACAGCAATTCCAAGAGACCCAGTACTTC.

The rearrangement joins TRBV3-1 (or the pseudogene TRBV3-2) to TRBJ1-1; D is ambiguous. The CDR3 has 17 residues. CDR1 is LGHDT, CDR2 YNNKEL, per germline (reference sequence). The V end lost 0 bases, the J end lost 2 bases, and 16 bases lay between the germline ends. CDR3 in DNA: TGTGCCAGCAGCCAAGAGAGGATGTGGTCGGTTAACACTGAAGCTTTCTTT. It encodes CASSQERMWSVNTEAFF.

The chain links TRBV9 to TRBJ2-5; TRBD2 might be the D (5 bases). The CDR3 is 14 residues long. Trimming shortened V by 4 bases and J by 5 bases, and 15 bases separated the two germline ends. The germline gives CDR1 SGDLS, CDR2 YYNGEE. The CDR3 reads CASSTRATEETQYF. The DNA for the CDR3 is TGTGCCAGCAGCACTAGGGCGACGGAGGAGACCCAGTACTTC.

This rearrangement joins TRBV2 to TRBJ1-5; TRBD1 matches 10 bases. Germline V gene data show CDR1 as SNHLY and CDR2 as FYNNEI. The CDR3 contains 15 residues. Losses at the gene ends were 6 bases for V and 0 bases for J; bases not matched to a gene: 2. CDR3 nucleotides: TGTGCCAGCAGAGGACAGGGGGTTAGCAATCAGCCCCAGCATTTT. This gives the protein CASRGQGVSNQPQHF.

This sequence joins TRBV7-9 and TRBJ2-7, with TRBD1 identical over 7 bases. The CDR3 extends over 15 amino acids. Germline V CDR1 and CDR2: SEHNR, FQNEAQ (reference sequence). V lost 5 bases to trimming and J lost 2 bases; unmatched junction nucleotides: 9. Here the CDR3 reads CASSTTGENPYEQYF. Here the CDR3 DNA reads TGTGCCAGCAGCACAACAGGGGAAAACCCCTACGAGCAGTACTTC. The full variable domain, completed using reference TRBV7-9 and TRBJ2-7, is DTGVSQNPRHKITKRGQNVTFRCDPISEHNRLYWYRQTLGQGPEFLTYFQNEAQLEKSRLLSDRFSAERPKGSFSTLEIQRTEQGDSAMYLCASSTTGENPYEQYFGPGTRLTVT.

The chain has TRBV28 and TRBJ2-5, with 9 positions matching TRBD1. The CDR3 extends over 15 amino acids. V dropped 5 bases and J dropped 5; count of bases not matched to a gene: 9. CDR1 MDHEN and CDR2 SYDVKM come from the germline V gene. The CDR3 here is CASSRQGGSGETQYF. The CDR3 DNA sequence: TGTGCCAGCAGTAGACAGGGGGGCAGCGGGGAGACCCAGTACTTC.

The chain has TRBV29-1 and TRBJ1-2, with no clear D. Trimming shortened V by 4 bases and J by 3 bases, and 3 bases separated the two germline ends. This CDR3 region has 10 residues. Germline CDR1 is SQVTM and CDR2 is ANQGSEA. In DNA, the CDR3 is TGCAGCGTTGCGGACTATGGCTACACCTTC. It specifies CSVADYGYTF.

The chain combines TRBV28 with TRBJ2-7, with 9 bases matching TRBD1. The germline gives CDR1 MDHEN, CDR2 SYDVKM. This CDR3 has 16 amino acids. V shed 1 base and J 2 bases; nucleotides not matched to a gene: 6. The CDR3 DNA sequence: TGTGCCAGCAGTTTATTCCGCGGGACAGGGACCTACGAGCAGTACTTC. Its protein product is CASSLFRGTGTYEQYF.

The chain joins TRBV7-3 to TRBJ2-6, with 10 bases identical to TRBD1. Germline V lookup: CDR1 SGHTA, CDR2 FQGTGA. The CDR3 length is 19 residues. Trimming cost V 5 bases and J 4 bases; bases outside gene matches: 14. This CDR3 is CASSPGVTGGWSGANVLTF. DNA of the CDR3: TGTGCCAGCAGCCCGGGGGTGACAGGGGGCTGGTCCGGGGCCAACGTCCTGACTTTC.